This TCR beta chain was recovered during a study of multiple sclerosis patients with progressive multifocal leukoencephalopathy. Germline-derived CDR1 and CDR2 are MNHEY and SVGAGI. CDR3 size: 13 residues. V was cut by 7 bases and J by 4 bases, with 11 bases left in between. Here immunoSEQ multiplex PCR was the method, and the copy in TCRdb shows in-frame clones only, minus some. Among tens of thousands of clones, 90% were seen once, and the ten largest hold about 1.3%. Time point reported: approximately 12 months of natalizumab therapy. The sequencing here drew on PBMCs, taken from a patient treated with natalizumab. This chain uses TRBV6-5 with TRBJ2-1; D possibly corresponds to TRBD2 (5 bases). The clonotype comes from a human donor with multiple sclerosis. In DNA, the CDR3 is TGTGCCAGCACTAAGGGAGTTTACAATGAGCAGTTCTTC. It encodes CASTKGVYNEQFF.